This T cell receptor (beta chain) was obtained from a study of blood T cell repertoires in COVID-19 (dated by TCRdb to the early 2020s). Describing the broader study: Samples covering the acute and convalescent phases of COVID-19 were provided by collaborators in the United States, Italy and Spain. Sample metadata almost always included a de-identified subject ID, COVID-19 status, age in years and sex. The repertoires were made available in a free public database intended to serve as a resource for research on the immune response to SARS-CoV-2. The prospective study material was composed of cDNA or gDNA derived from T cells, B-cell-depleted T cells, or PBMCs. Subjects who had been exposed to COVID-19, were actively infected with it, or had recovered from it provided the deeply sampled blood TCRbeta repertoires that made up the dataset. Where available, HLA class I and class II types were obtained from metadata supplied by the sample provider rather than from assay-based typing. The samples were drawn from two sources: the first 160 participants of the ongoing ImmuneRACE study, and 1,254 subjects contributed by 6 global collaborators. Study-wide conclusions, independent of this receptor: The quantity of clinical and demographic metadata differed by source and by participant and was supplied without curation.

TCRbeta CDR3 regions were amplified from genomic DNA using the immunoSEQ Assay, a bias-controlled multiplex PCR. The original pipeline was this. The number of nucleated cells in each sample was estimated from the amplification of reference gene primers within the assay. Sequence reads were collapsed and filtered to measure the absolute abundance of every unique TCRbeta CDR3 rearrangement. For each sample, productive Simpson clonality was calculated as the square root of Simpson's diversity index across productive rearrangements. As stored in TCRdb, this immuneACCESS dataset retains in-frame rearrangements with V and J assigned. A fraction of the clones does not appear; measured against another copy, unresolved V genes explain less than half of the discrepancy, and the remainder lacks a known reason. V and J calls and clone size are as listed in that table; D and trimming were resolved from the DNA. The sample table lists under 300,000 clones, 86% of them with a count of one. Clones ranked in the top ten supply less than 4.5% of the sample.

V has 4 bases trimmed and J has 6 bases trimmed; junction bases matching no gene number 9. Taken from cysteine to phenylalanine, the CDR3 has 15 residues. Left in the record is the CDR3 DNA by itself, 45 bases read in frame from the first base. CDR1 SGHTA and CDR2 FQGNSA are derived from the germline V gene. Each collaborating institution followed its own protocols to collect whole blood in K2EDTA tubes. For TCRbeta analysis, collaborators shipped samples as frozen whole blood, isolated PBMCs, or DNA extracted from either of those sample types. As for this clone: The antigen this receptor binds is unknown. Base quality data are lacking; no much larger clone is found one base away.

Input material: peripheral blood. The V and J segments used are TRBV7-2 and TRBJ2-4; 7 bases in the junction line up with TRBD2. This TCR was sampled from a man aged 18 to 35 with active or convalescent COVID-19. In nucleotides, the sequence is TGTGCCAGCAGCTCCGGTTCCCCGGGGGGAAACATTCAGTACTTC. This gives the protein CASSSGSPGGNIQYF.